Listed here are 32 T cell receptor beta chains from one sample, sequenced in a study of regulatory T cells in long-lasting Graves disease. Investigators prepared the TCR beta libraries by applying iRepertoire HTBI primers and Arm-PCR of CDR3 regions. A single record per CDR3 protein comes from TCRdb applying MiXCR to the multiplex PCR reads. There are about 440,000 distinct CDR3 sequences in the sample; less than 20% occur only once, and around 10% lies in the top ten. The time point was: newly diagnosed GD, antithyroid drugs for less than 3 months. PBMC-derived RNA was used for the TCR library. These data were likewise used in another study, on T cells in Graves' hyperthyroidism and ophthalmopathy.

The sample consisted of peripheral blood mononuclear cells (PBMCs), taken at new diagnosis, from a patient treated with antithyroid drugs. These TCRs come from a woman aged 25 to 39 with Graves disease.

This clonotype turned up a few times. The rearrangement links TRBV27 to TRBJ2-7, with a possible D match to TRBD2 (6 bases). This CDR3 comprises 13 residues. CDR1 and CDR2 from the germline V gene are MNHEY and SMNVEV (reference sequence). Deletions cut 11 bases from V and 4 bases from J, with 18 bases between. The CDR3 spells CAGERVRGYEQYF. The CDR3 nucleotides are TGTGCCGGCGAGCGGGTTCGGGGTTACGAGCAGTACTTC.

The chain carries TRBV29-1 and TRBJ2-5; D possibly uses TRBD1 or TRBD2 (5 bases each). CDR3 length equals 14 residues. Germline-derived CDR1 and CDR2 are SQVTM and ANQGSEA. V was clipped by 6 bases and J by 0 bases, with 14 bases between them. For the CDR3, the DNA is TGCAGCGTACCGGGACCCCCAAACCAAGAGACCCAGTACTTC. Its translation is CSVPGPPNQETQYF.

The chain couples TRBV7-9 to TRBJ1-3; 10 positions match TRBD1. The CDR3 spans 17 residues. CDR1 SEHNR and CDR2 FQNEAQ come from the germline V gene (reference sequence). Germline trimming cut 6 bases from V and 1 base from J; bases unmatched to any gene: 9. CDR3 DNA: TGTGCCAGCAGGCAACGACCGGGACAGGGGTCTGGAAACACCATATATTTT. This encodes CASRQRPGQGSGNTIYF.

This clonotype was seen ten or more times. The chain is built from TRBV19 and TRBJ1-1; 7 bases map to TRBD1. With 5 bases clipped from V and 5 bases from J, the junction kept 5 bases outside the gene matches. The length of the CDR3 is 13 residues. Germline CDR1 LNHDA, CDR2 SQIVND (reference sequence). The DNA of the CDR3 is TGTGCCAGTAGTCTCACAGGGGTGACTGAAGCTTTCTTT. This codes for CASSLTGVTEAFF. Full variable domain (outside the CDR3, taken from reference TRBV19 and TRBJ1-1): DGGITQSPKYLFRKEGQNVTLSCEQNLNHDAMYWYRQDPGQGLRLIYYSQIVNDFQKGDIAEGYSVSREKKESFPLTVTSAQKNPTAFYLCASSLTGVTEAFFGQGTRLTVV.

The count of this clonotype is one. The chain has TRBV7-2 and TRBJ2-1, with 9 bases matching TRBD2. Germline CDR1 reads SGHTA; CDR2 reads FQGNSA. The length of the CDR3 is 15 residues. J lost 8 bases, V lost 5 bases, and 10 bases had no gene match. CDR3 residues: CASSPDEGLAHEQFF. CDR3 in DNA: TGTGCCAGCAGCCCAGACGAGGGACTAGCCCATGAGCAGTTCTTC.

This clonotype has at least ten counts. The chain links TRBV10-3 to TRBJ2-7; TRBD2 agrees at 12 bases. Germline assignment: CDR1 ENHRY and CDR2 SYGVKD. After removal of 10 bases from V and 0 bases from J, the junction contained 13 bases not matched to a gene. The CDR3 is made up of 17 amino acids. The CDR3 region is CATGRASGRAGSYEQYF. In DNA form, the CDR3 reads TGTGCCACAGGACGGGCTAGCGGGAGGGCGGGCTCCTACGAGCAGTACTTC.

At least ten counts were recorded for this clonotype. The J gene is TRBJ2-5, the V gene TRBV7-2, with D perhaps TRBD1 or TRBD2 (5 bases each). Germline V gene data show CDR1 as SGHTA and CDR2 as FQGNSA. Trimming left V 7 bases short and J 4 bases short, with 16 bases between. CDR3 length equals 14 residues. The CDR3 protein is CASTYSGAGETQYF. The CDR3, as DNA: TGTGCCAGCACCTACTCCGGGGCAGGAGAGACCCAGTACTTC. The whole variable domain, filled in from reference TRBV7-2 and TRBJ2-5, reads GAGVSQSPSNKVTEKGKDVELRCDPISGHTALYWYRQSLGQGLEFLIYFQGNSAPDKSGLPSDRFSAERTGGSVSTLTIQRTQQEDSAVYLCASTYSGAGETQYFGPGTRLLVL.

The gene calls are TRBV5-1 and TRBJ2-1; D remains ambiguous. This CDR3 contains 12 residues. Germline lookup yields CDR1 SGHRS and CDR2 YFSETQ. V was cut by 6 bases and J by 0 bases, with 4 bases left in between. CDR3 protein: CASIGSYNEQFF. The CDR3 DNA is TGCGCCAGCATTGGCTCCTACAATGAGCAGTTCTTC.

About this clonotype itself: A single base is all that separates this from a far larger clone, so a read error is likely. The chain is built from TRBV11-2 and TRBJ2-4; D is unresolved. Germline assignment: CDR1 SGHAT and CDR2 FQNNGV. V was pared by 1 base and J by 3 bases, with 19 bases between. This CDR3 is 18 amino acids long. CDR3 in amino acids: CASSLGPWAPVGKNIQYF. CDR3 bases: TGTGCCAGCAGCTTAGGCCCCTGGGCCCCCGTAGGCAAAAACATTCAGTACTTC.

In the case of this clonotype: A much bigger clone sits one base away, suggesting this may be a read error. The chain combines TRBV27 with TRBJ2-3; D uncertain. The germline CDR1 and CDR2 sequences are MNHEY and SMNVEV (reference sequence). The CDR3 loop spans 13 amino acids. The V and J ends lost 5 bases and 2 bases respectively, with 8 bases between them. This chain's CDR3 is CASSSENTDTQYF. As DNA, the CDR3 is TGTGCCAGCAGTAGCGAGAACACAGATACGCAGTATTTT.

This clonotype was counted ten times or more. An end of the junction does not agree with germline; a read error may underlie this. The chain has TRBV28 and TRBJ2-2; no firm D call. Germline V gene sequence: CDR1 MDHEN, CDR2 SYDVKM. The CDR3 is 14 amino acids. CDR3 amino acids: CASSLLLNTGELFF. The DNA of the CDR3 is TGCGCCAGCAGCCTTCTCTTGAACACCGGGGAGCTGTTTTTT.

This clonotype occurred many times. This chain connects TRBV6-2 or TRBV6-3 to TRBJ2-5; possible D gene TRBD2, 6 bases. The V gene's germline CDR1 is MNHEY and CDR2 SVGEGT. The CDR3 has 15 residues. Trimming stripped 0 bases from V and 5 bases from J, with 13 bases between. The CDR3 coding sequence is TGTGCCAGCAGTTACTCGCCGGGACTGGTGGAGACCCAGTACTTC. The encoded protein is CASSYSPGLVETQYF.

The table lists this clonotype with a few counts. This chain links TRBV5-5 with TRBJ2-1; 11 bases line up with TRBD2. CDR1 and CDR2 (germline): SGHKS, YYEKEE (reference sequence). Trimming cost V 6 bases and J 10 bases; bases outside gene matches: 9. CDR3 length equals 14 residues. CDR3 amino acids: CASKDSGRVQEQFF. CDR3 in DNA: TGTGCCAGCAAGGATAGCGGGAGGGTCCAGGAGCAGTTCTTC.

This clonotype has at least ten counts. The chain recombines TRBV6-2 or TRBV6-3 with TRBJ2-7; 14 bases fit TRBD2. V was clipped by 7 bases and J by 4 bases; unmatched bases: 3. The CDR3 sequence is 14 residues long. Germline V lookup: CDR1 MNHEY, CDR2 SVGEGT. The CDR3 nucleotides read TGTGCCAGCAAGACTAGCGGGAGGGTTTACGAGCAGTACTTC. It codes for CASKTSGRVYEQYF.

This clonotype has ten or more counts. This sequence joins TRBV18 and TRBJ2-5; TRBD2 matches at 11 bases. The CDR3 has 15 residues. V was clipped by 5 bases and J by 2 bases; unmatched bases: 4. Germline lookup yields CDR1 KGHSH and CDR2 LQKENI. CDR3 region: CASSSLAGGQETQYF. DNA of the CDR3: TGTGCCAGCTCATCCCTAGCGGGAGGTCAAGAGACCCAGTACTTC. The full variable domain, with the rest looked up from reference TRBV18 and TRBJ2-5, is NAGVMQNPRHLVRRRGQEARLRCSPMKGHSHVYWYRQLPEEGLKFMVYLQKENIIDESGMPKERFSAEFPKEGPSILRIQQVVRGDSAAYFCASSSLAGGQETQYFGPGTRLLVL.

This clonotype was seen a handful of times. The rearrangement links TRBV2 to TRBJ2-5, with TRBD2 matching 7 bases. This CDR3 contains 15 residues. Germline V CDR1 and CDR2: SNHLY, FYNNEI. The V gene end was trimmed by 6 bases and the J gene end by 2 bases; junction bases not matched to a gene: 9. This CDR3 is CASSLWASGQETQYF. The CDR3 DNA sequence: TGTGCCAGCAGCTTATGGGCTAGCGGTCAAGAGACCCAGTACTTC.

This clonotype was seen repeatedly, ten times or more. The chain has TRBV18 and TRBJ1-1; D may be TRBD1 (6 bases). V shed 3 bases and J shed 2 bases, with 16 bases lying between them. Germline CDR1 KGHSH, CDR2 LQKENI. This CDR3 is built from 16 residues. The chain's CDR3 is CASSPVVGTLNTEAFF. For the CDR3, the DNA is TGTGCCAGCTCACCCGTGGTTGGGACACTTAACACTGAAGCTTTCTTT.

This clonotype was observed many times. V gene TRBV2 combines with J gene TRBJ2-7, with 13 bases aligning to TRBD2. Germline lookup yields CDR1 SNHLY and CDR2 FYNNEI. V lost 8 bases to trimming and J lost 5 bases; unmatched junction nucleotides: 6. This CDR3 has 14 residues. The CDR3 loop is CASVGLAGVHEQYF. The CDR3 DNA follows: TGTGCCAGCGTAGGACTAGCGGGAGTGCACGAGCAGTACTTC. Full variable domain (remainder filled in from reference TRBV2 and TRBJ2-7): EPEVTQTPSHQVTQMGQEVILRCVPISNHLYFYWYRQILGQKVEFLVSFYNNEISEKSEIFDDQFSVERPDGSNFTLKIRSTKLEDSAMYFCASVGLAGVHEQYFGPGTRLTVT.

This clonotype came up a few times. This rearrangement joins TRBV4-1 to TRBJ2-7; D may be TRBD1 (6 bases). CDR3 length: 14 amino acids. Trimming shortened V by 1 base and J by 3 bases, and 10 bases separated the two germline ends. Germline values: CDR1 MGHRA, CDR2 YSYEKL. CDR3 coding DNA: TGCGCCAGCAGCCAAGCACAGGGACGCTACGAGCAGTACTTC. This gives the protein CASSQAQGRYEQYF.

The sample holds many counts of this clonotype. The V gene is TRBV27, the J gene TRBJ1-1; D is uncertain. V lost 6 bases and J 4 bases, leaving 15 bases between the germline ends. Germline-derived CDR1 and CDR2 are MNHEY and SMNVEV (reference sequence). CDR3 length: 14 residues. CDR3 sequence (DNA): TGTGCCAGCAGGACCGGGTCCCCGAGCACTGAAGCTTTCTTT. Translated, it gives CASRTGSPSTEAFF.

This clonotype was observed a few times. The chain has TRBV10-3 and TRBJ2-1; TRBD2 aligns across 13 bases. Germline CDR1 is ENHRY and CDR2 is SYGVKD. This CDR3 region has 16 residues. V was clipped by 5 bases and J by 5 bases; unmatched bases: 6. CDR3 in amino acids: CAISPRGLAGDNEQFF. The DNA for the CDR3 is TGTGCCATCAGTCCAAGAGGACTAGCGGGAGACAATGAGCAGTTCTTC.

The chain couples TRBV7-9 to TRBJ2-7; tentative D call: TRBD2 (6 bases). Germline CDR1 and CDR2: SEHNR and FQNEAQ (reference sequence). The CDR3 covers 11 residues. Trimming took 5 bases from V and 11 from J, leaving 13 bases between them. The CDR3 coding sequence is TGTGCCAGCAGCACCCCGGGACTGGAGTACTTC. It translates to CASSTPGLEYF.

The chain links TRBV12-3 or TRBV12-4 to TRBJ2-2, with 7 nucleotides matching TRBD2. J lost 7 bases, V lost 6 bases, and 8 bases had no gene match. The CDR3 spans 14 residues. The CDR3 nucleotides are TGTGCCAGCAGGCGGGAGTATATGGGCGGGGAGCTGTTTTTT. It translates to CASRREYMGGELFF.

Turning to this clonotype: Its ends do not fully match the called genes, so a read error is possible. V gene TRBV7-8 combines with J gene TRBJ2-1; the D is unclear. The CDR3 extends over 12 amino acids. The germline V gene encodes CDR1 SGHVS and CDR2 FQNEAQ. The CDR3 sequence is CVSSLGGNEQFF. DNA of the CDR3: TGTGTCAGCAGCTTGGGCGGCAATGAGCAGTTCTTC. The variable domain in full, completed from reference TRBV7-8 and TRBJ2-1, reads GAGVSQSPRYKVAKRGQDVALRCDPISGHVSLFWYQQALGQGPEFLTYFQNEAQLDKSGLPSDRFFAERPEGSVSTLKIQRTQQEDSAVYLCVSSLGGNEQFFGPGTRLTVL.

This clonotype was seen repeatedly, ten times or more. The rearrangement uses TRBV28 and TRBJ2-2, with D possibly matching TRBD2 (5 bases). Germline CDR1 reads MDHEN; CDR2 reads SYDVKM. This CDR3 region has 13 residues. The V end was cut by 1 base, the J end by 6 bases, with 6 bases between. The CDR3, as DNA: TGTGCCAGCAGTTTATCGAGGGCCGGGGAGCTGTTTTTT. Its translation: CASSLSRAGELFF.

In regard to this clonotype: A far larger clone lies a single base away; this is likely a read error. The conserved closing phenylalanine or tryptophan is absent in this CDR3, likely reflecting a read error. The rearrangement uses TRBV27 and TRBJ2-1, with TRBD2 identical over 12 bases. Germline assignment: CDR1 MNHEY and CDR2 SMNVEV (reference sequence). The V and J ends lost 4 bases and 3 bases, in that order; junction bases with no gene match: 4. This CDR3 has 16 residues. DNA for the CDR3: TGTGCCAGCAGTTCGAGACTAGCGGGGGACTACAATGAGCAGTTCCTC. The encoded protein is CASSSRLAGDYNEQFL.

This clonotype has at least ten counts. This chain connects TRBV30 to TRBJ1-3; D is possibly TRBD1 (5 bases). V lost 6 bases, J lost 0 bases, and 12 bases lay in between. The CDR3 has 14 residues. Germline V gives CDR1 GTSNPN, CDR2 SVGIG (reference sequence). DNA for the CDR3: TGTGCCTGCCCGAAAGGGGACTCTGGAAACACCATATATTTT. Amino acids: CACPKGDSGNTIYF.

The sample holds many counts of this clonotype. V and J are TRBV13 and TRBJ2-3; 9 bases are shared with TRBD2. The CDR3 spans 17 residues. The V gene's germline CDR1 is PRHDT and CDR2 FYEKMQ (reference sequence). V lost 2 bases and J lost 9; bases outside the gene matches: 15. The DNA for the CDR3 is TGTGCCAGCAGCTTATCGCGGGAGGGCCGGAAAGTCATCACGCAGTATTTT. Amino acids: CASSLSREGRKVITQYF.

The chain joins TRBV25-1 to TRBJ2-7; 7 bases are a match to TRBD2. In germline, CDR1 is MGHDK, CDR2 SYGVNS. The CDR3 runs 15 residues. Losses at the gene ends were 1 base for V and 5 bases for J; bases not matched to a gene: 8. CDR3 in amino acids: CASSELGGERDEQYF. In nucleotides, the CDR3 is TGTGCCAGCAGTGAATTGGGGGGGGAAAGAGACGAGCAGTACTTC.

This clonotype was detected many times. The chain uses TRBV20-1 and TRBJ2-5; 10 bases are shared with TRBD2. CDR1 DFQATT and CDR2 SNEGSKA come from the germline V gene (reference sequence). The V gene end was trimmed by 2 bases and the J gene end by 0 bases; junction bases not matched to a gene: 6. This CDR3 is 16 amino acids long. CDR3 region: CSARPPGLAHQETQYF. CDR3 DNA sequence: TGCAGTGCTAGACCGCCGGGACTAGCGCACCAAGAGACCCAGTACTTC.

This clonotype has just a few counts. This chain uses TRBV28 with TRBJ2-1; D is unclear. Looked up from germline, CDR1 is MDHEN and CDR2 is SYDVKM. The V end was cut by 2 bases, the J end by 3 bases, with 8 bases between. The CDR3 loop spans 14 amino acids. Here the CDR3 reads CASSLVQNYNEQFF. The CDR3 DNA follows: TGTGCCAGCAGTTTAGTACAAAACTACAATGAGCAGTTCTTC.

A note on this clonotype: At one boundary the junction diverges from the germline segment, which might be a read error. The chain couples TRBV28 to TRBJ2-3, with D possibly matching TRBD1 (5 bases). The germline gives CDR1 MDHEN, CDR2 SYDVKM. CDR3 size: 14 residues. CDR3 DNA: TGTGCCAGCAGCCTGACGCAGGGCACAGATACGCGGTATTTT. Translation: CASSLTQGTDTRYF. Supplemented by reference TRBV28 and TRBJ2-3, the full variable domain reads DVKVTQSSRYLVKRTGEKVFLECVQDMDHENMFWYRQDPGLGLRLIYFSYDVKMKEKGDIPEGYSVSREKKERFSLILESASTNQTSMYLCASSLTQGTDTRYFGPGTRLTVL.